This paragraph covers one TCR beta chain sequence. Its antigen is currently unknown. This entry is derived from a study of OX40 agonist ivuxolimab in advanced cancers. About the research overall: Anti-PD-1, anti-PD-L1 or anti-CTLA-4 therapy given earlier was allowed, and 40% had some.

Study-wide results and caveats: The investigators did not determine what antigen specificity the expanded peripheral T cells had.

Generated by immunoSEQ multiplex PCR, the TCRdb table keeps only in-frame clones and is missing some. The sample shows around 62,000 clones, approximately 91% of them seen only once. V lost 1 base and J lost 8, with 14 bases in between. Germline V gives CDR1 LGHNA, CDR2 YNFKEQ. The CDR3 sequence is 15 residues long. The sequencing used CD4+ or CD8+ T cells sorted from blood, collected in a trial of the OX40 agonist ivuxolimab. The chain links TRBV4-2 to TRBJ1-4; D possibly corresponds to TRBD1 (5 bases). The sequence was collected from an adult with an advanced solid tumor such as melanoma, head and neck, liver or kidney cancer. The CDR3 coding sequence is TGTGCCAGCAGCCAAGGCGCAGGGTGGGAAGAAAAACTGTTTTTT. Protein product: CASSQGAGWEEKLFF.